This note documents a single TCR beta chain sequence. The sample comes from a study of T cells of healthy individuals. TCRdb reprocessed the 5' RACE reads via MiXCR and lists one record per CDR3 protein. The data hold more than 60,000 distinct CDR3 sequences, with around 15% observed a single time. CDR3 length: 11 residues. Trimming removed 7 bases from V and 9 bases from J, with 12 bases in between. CDR1 MDHEN and CDR2 SYDVKM come from the germline V gene. The chain carries TRBV28 and TRBJ1-1; D is unresolved. The clonotype was recovered from a human donor in good health. In nucleotides, the CDR3 is TGTGCCAGCATTCATGGGGTACAAGCTTTCTTT. Its protein product is CASIHGVQAFF.